The entry that follows covers one T cell receptor beta chain sequence. The source of the sample is a study of cytomegalovirus exposure and HLA in healthy donors. The V and J ends lost 2 bases and 2 bases, in that order; junction bases with no gene match: 2. Germline lookup yields CDR1 SEHNR and CDR2 FQNEAQ (reference sequence). CDR3 size: 15 residues. 13 Jbeta primers and 60 Vbeta primers were used for the PCR. Method: immunoSEQ multiplex PCR; TCRdb's copy keeps in-frame clones and lacks some. The sample includes around 44,000 clones, around 90% of them seen just once. The chain combines TRBV7-9 with TRBJ2-2; 7 positions agree with TRBD2. The sequencing input was PBMCs. The receptor comes from a middle-aged woman in good health and CMV-seropositive. DNA of the CDR3: TGTGCCAGCAGCTTACTAGCGGTAAACACCGGGGAGCTGTTTTTT. Amino acids: CASSLLAVNTGELFF.